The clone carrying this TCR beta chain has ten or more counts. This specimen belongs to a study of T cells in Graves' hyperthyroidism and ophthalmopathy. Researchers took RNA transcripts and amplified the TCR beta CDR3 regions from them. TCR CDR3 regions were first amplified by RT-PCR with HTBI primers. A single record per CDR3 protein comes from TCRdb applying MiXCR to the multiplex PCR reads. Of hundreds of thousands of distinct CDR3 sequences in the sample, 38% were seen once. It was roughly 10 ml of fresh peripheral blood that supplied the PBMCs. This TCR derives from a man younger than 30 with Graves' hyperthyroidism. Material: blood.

CDR3 in amino acids: CASRQGVYQPQHF. The CDR3 DNA reads TGCGCCAGCAGACAGGGGGTTTATCAGCCCCAGCATTTT. This rearrangement joins TRBV10-2 to TRBJ1-5; 8 nucleotides align to TRBD1. Germline V CDR1 and CDR2: WSHSY, SAAADI. This CDR3 comprises 13 residues. V lost 6 bases, J lost 5 bases, and 3 bases stayed unmatched.